These T cell receptor beta chains were read from a single sample in a study of vaccination and CD4 T cells after COVID-19. These TCRs' antigens remain unknown. TCRdb ran MiXCR on the PCR reads and lists one entry per CDR3 protein. The sample consists of fewer than 20,000 distinct CDR3 sequences, roughly half of them appearing once. The sample here was CD4+ T cells from blood, cultured in vitro, taken before SARS-CoV-2 vaccination. These receptor sequences come from a human donor who had recovered from COVID-19. The conserved cysteine and the conserved F or W are not part of the CDR3 here.

v_call: TRBV28
cdr3_aa: ASSSEEASNTEAF

v_call: TRBV7-9
cdr3_aa: ASSLRQGYNEQF

v_call: TRBV9
cdr3_aa: ASSARPI

v_call: TRBV7-9
cdr3_aa: ASSSRYSAEQGEAF

v_call: TRBV28
cdr3_aa: ASSPSTGTGGSPLH

v_call: TRBV7-9
cdr3_aa: ASSLKTSGADTQY

v_call: TRBV19
cdr3_aa: ASSIYAGNTEAF

v_call: TRBV7-8
cdr3_aa: ASSLGRESSYEQY

v_call: TRBV15
cdr3_aa: ATSRDRTYTEAF

v_call: TRBV6-5
cdr3_aa: ASSYSQAGNTIY

v_call: TRBV30
cdr3_aa: AWRGPPTNYGYT

v_call: TRBV20-1
cdr3_aa: SAKGRVWGAF

v_call: TRBV7-3
cdr3_aa: AYTARGAQETQY

v_call: TRBV11-3
cdr3_aa: ASSHHRTENTEAF

v_call: TRBV20-1
cdr3_aa: SAGLAGGTDTQY

v_call: TRBV5-4
cdr3_aa: ASSLKSNYGYT

v_call: TRBV11-2
cdr3_aa: ASSRWGNEQF

v_call: TRBV19
cdr3_aa: ASSTRTVNTEAF

v_call: TRBV7-2
cdr3_aa: ASSSSGTGIPNTEAF

v_call: TRBV7-3
cdr3_aa: ASSRTSGTPDTQY

v_call: TRBV5-6
cdr3_aa: ASSLVAQREVNEQF

v_call: TRBV6-2/TRBV6-3
cdr3_aa: ASSPGATDTQY

v_call: TRBV20-1
cdr3_aa: SAQGQSALSGGYT

v_call: TRBV5-1
cdr3_aa: ASSPEGAIYEQY

v_call: TRBV7-9
cdr3_aa: ASSLLPGQGRNAYGYT

v_call: TRBV6-2/TRBV6-3
cdr3_aa: ASTEPGYNSPLH

v_call: TRBV2
cdr3_aa: ASSDRSQGPRNSPLH

v_call: TRBV20-1
cdr3_aa: SARDPYSHSGNTIY

v_call: TRBV10-3
cdr3_aa: ATWDKVMNTEAF

v_call: TRBV6-4
cdr3_aa: ASSTGTNTEAF

v_call: TRBV20-1
cdr3_aa: SAFDREAQH

v_call: TRBV5-4
cdr3_aa: ASSSAGARVYEQY

v_call: TRBV7-2
cdr3_aa: ASSLILGPGTHTEAF

v_call: TRBV28
cdr3_aa: ASSPGPNTEAF

v_call: TRBV20-1
cdr3_aa: SADRGQADTQY

v_call: TRBV6-1
cdr3_aa: ASSRPLGGANVLT

v_call: TRBV12-3/TRBV12-4
cdr3_aa: ASSSGNQPQH

v_call: TRBV20-1
cdr3_aa: SASTLKAGGPKDTQY

v_call: TRBV6-1
cdr3_aa: ASSGGPHNQPQH

v_call: TRBV19
cdr3_aa: ASSPTGYQPQH

v_call: TRBV11-2
cdr3_aa: ASRHSSIDYGYT

v_call: TRBV12-3/TRBV12-4
cdr3_aa: ASSLGGPIDEQY

v_call: TRBV6-1
cdr3_aa: ASRRDRSDYGYT

v_call: TRBV30
cdr3_aa: AWRQQGAGSPLH

v_call: TRBV6-5
cdr3_aa: ASSYYRQGVFSYEQY

v_call: TRBV20-1
cdr3_aa: SATPPGGHATNEKLF

v_call: TRBV20-1
cdr3_aa: SARVLTGTFTDTQY

v_call: TRBV7-2
cdr3_aa: ASSPGAYSWEQY

v_call: TRBV27
cdr3_aa: ASSGGLEAF

v_call: TRBV5-1
cdr3_aa: ASSLGTLQETQY

v_call: TRBV5-1
cdr3_aa: ASSLGGPGGPMRETQY

v_call: TRBV7-9
cdr3_aa: ASSLEFDTQY

v_call: TRBV12-3/TRBV12-4
cdr3_aa: ASSLDFTEAF

v_call: TRBV7-6
cdr3_aa: ASSPRLAGETGELF

v_call: TRBV7-2
cdr3_aa: ASTHDYGNQPQH